Reported below is one T cell receptor (beta chain). The record originates from a study of blood T cell repertoires in COVID-19. Germline CDR1 and CDR2: KGHDR and SFDVKD. Trimming removed 7 bases at V and 7 bases at J, with 16 bases between. This CDR3 region has 14 residues. Method: immunoSEQ multiplex PCR; TCRdb's copy keeps in-frame clones and lacks some. The table includes roughly 140,000 clones, approximately 88% detected once. The source material was peripheral blood. This clonotype was obtained from a human donor in a cohort sampled during active COVID-19. The chain combines TRBV24-1 with TRBJ1-5; tentative D call: TRBD1 (6 bases). The CDR3 here is CATRRRGGRQPQHF. CDR3 DNA: TGTGCCACCAGAAGGAGGGGGGGAAGACAGCCCCAGCATTTT.